Included here is one T cell receptor (beta chain) sequence, with context. What it binds is unknown. This sample was taken from a study of CD8 T cells in ankylosing spondylitis. Overall study findings and caveats: Several highly homologous variants made up a TCR beta motif that seemed to typify ankylosing spondylitis blood.

TCRdb re-analysed the 5' RACE reads in MiXCR, keeping a single row per CDR3 protein. The sample has around 770,000 distinct CDR3 sequences; about 11% are singletons. The clonotype comes from a male donor with ankylosing spondylitis. The sample was blood, either unsorted or a sorted T cell fraction (not recorded which).

CDR3 residues: CSARDYRSQSGGELFF. The CDR3 DNA is TGCAGTGCTAGAGATTATAGGAGCCAGTCGGGCGGGGAGCTGTTTTTT. The chain couples TRBV20-1 to TRBJ2-2; D is uncertain. V lost 0 bases, J lost 7 bases, and 18 bases lay in between. Germline CDR1 and CDR2: DFQATT and SNEGSKA (reference sequence). The CDR3 sequence is 16 residues long.